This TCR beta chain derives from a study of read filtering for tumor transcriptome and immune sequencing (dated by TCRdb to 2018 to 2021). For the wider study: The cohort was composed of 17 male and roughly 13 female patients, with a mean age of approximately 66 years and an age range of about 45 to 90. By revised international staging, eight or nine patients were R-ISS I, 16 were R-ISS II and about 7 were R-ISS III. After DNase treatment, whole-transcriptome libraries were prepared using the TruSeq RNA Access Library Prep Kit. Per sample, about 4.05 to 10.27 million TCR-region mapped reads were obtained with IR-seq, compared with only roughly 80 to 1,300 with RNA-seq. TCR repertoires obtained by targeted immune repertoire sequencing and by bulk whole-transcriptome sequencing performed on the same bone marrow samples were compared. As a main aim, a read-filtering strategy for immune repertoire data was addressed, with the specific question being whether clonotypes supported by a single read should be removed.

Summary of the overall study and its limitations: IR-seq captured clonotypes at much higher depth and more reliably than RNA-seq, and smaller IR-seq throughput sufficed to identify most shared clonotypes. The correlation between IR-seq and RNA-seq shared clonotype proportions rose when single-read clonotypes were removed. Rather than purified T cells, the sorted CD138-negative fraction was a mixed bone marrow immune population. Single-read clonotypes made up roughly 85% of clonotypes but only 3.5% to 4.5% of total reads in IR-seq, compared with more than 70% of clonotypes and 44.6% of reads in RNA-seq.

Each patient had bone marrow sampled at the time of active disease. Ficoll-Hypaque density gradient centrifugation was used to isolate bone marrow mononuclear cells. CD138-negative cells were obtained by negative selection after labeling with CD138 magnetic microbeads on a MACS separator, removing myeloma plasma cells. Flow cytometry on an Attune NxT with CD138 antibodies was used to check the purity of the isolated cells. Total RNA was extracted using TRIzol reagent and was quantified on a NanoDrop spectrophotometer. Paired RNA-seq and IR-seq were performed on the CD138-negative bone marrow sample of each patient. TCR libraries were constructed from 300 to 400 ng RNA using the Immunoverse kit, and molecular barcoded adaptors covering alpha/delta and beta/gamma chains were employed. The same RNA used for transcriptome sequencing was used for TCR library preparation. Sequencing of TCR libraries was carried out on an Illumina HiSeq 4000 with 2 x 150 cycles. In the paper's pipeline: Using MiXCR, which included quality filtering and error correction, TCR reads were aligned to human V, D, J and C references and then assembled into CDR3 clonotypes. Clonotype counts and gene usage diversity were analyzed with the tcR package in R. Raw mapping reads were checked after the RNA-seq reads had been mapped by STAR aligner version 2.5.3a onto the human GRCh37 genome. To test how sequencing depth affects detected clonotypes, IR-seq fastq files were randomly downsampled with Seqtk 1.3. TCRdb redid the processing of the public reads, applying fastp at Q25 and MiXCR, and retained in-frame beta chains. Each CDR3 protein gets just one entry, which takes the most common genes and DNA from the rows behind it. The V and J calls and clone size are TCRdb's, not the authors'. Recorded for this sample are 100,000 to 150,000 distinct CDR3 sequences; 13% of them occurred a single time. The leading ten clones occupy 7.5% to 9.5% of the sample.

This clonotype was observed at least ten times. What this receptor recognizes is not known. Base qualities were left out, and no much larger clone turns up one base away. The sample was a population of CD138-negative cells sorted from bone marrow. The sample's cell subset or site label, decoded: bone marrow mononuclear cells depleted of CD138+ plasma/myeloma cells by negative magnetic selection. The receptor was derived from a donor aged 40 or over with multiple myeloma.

The sequenced DNA is TGCAGTGCTAGAATTAGCGTCCCAAAGGATGAGCAGTTCTTC. Its amino acids are CSARISVPKDEQFF. Recombination linked TRBV20-1 to TRBJ2-1; a tentative D call is TRBD2 (5 bases match). V drops 2 bases and J drops 8 bases, leaving 16 bases in between. The CDR3 contains 14 residues, cysteine and phenylalanine counted. Of the read, only the CDR3 DNA is kept; its 42 bases are in frame from base 1. CDR1 DFQATT and CDR2 SNEGSKA were looked up in the germline V gene (reference sequence).